This TCR beta chain was found in a study of beta chain features in type 1 diabetes. On the study more broadly: Healthy donors, compared against patients, showed similar age, gender and cell yields.

The study reverse transcribed the entire isolated RNA, so it sequenced expressed TCRB transcripts. Sequenced by immunoSEQ multiplex PCR; TCRdb stores in-frame clones only, minus some. The repertoire has under 200,000 clones, roughly 8% of them found once; the top ten carry 0.65%. Study-wide results and limits: Sequencing of cDNA might inflate the share of cells that strongly express TCR.

CD4+ naive, central memory, regulatory and stem cell-like memory cells were sorted via CD45RO/CCR7/CD25/CD127/CD95/CD27. About this clone: Its antigen remains unidentified.

The sample consisted of central memory CD4+ T cells from blood. The TCR sequence derives from a man younger than 35 in good health.

This CDR3 reads CASSLVSGDYGYTF. In DNA form, the CDR3 reads TGTGCCAGCAGTTTGGTGTCAGGGGACTATGGCTACACCTTC. The chain carries TRBV28 and TRBJ1-2, with D maybe TRBD1 (6 bases). Germline CDR1 is MDHEN and CDR2 is SYDVKM. V dropped 3 bases and J dropped 3 bases, with 11 bases sitting between them. The CDR3 consists of 14 residues.